The rows below give T cell receptor beta chains drawn from one sample of a study of radiotherapy plus CTLA-4 blockade in lung cancer. The repertoire was sequenced with immunoSEQ multiplex PCR; TCRdb's copy has only in-frame clones and lacks some. This table has 81,000 or so clones, 78% appearing once. Sequencing was performed on peripheral blood, taken from a patient treated with radiotherapy plus ipilimumab. These receptors came from a human donor with non-small cell lung cancer whose response to radiotherapy plus ipilimumab could not be evaluated. Some clones in this sample may be carry-over from other donors' samples. Each CDR3 is given with its conserved first and last residue. A D gene is named only where the DNA matches it firmly. The size of a clone is reported for some rows only, either as once, few or many, or as a class for expanded clones.

cdr3_nt: TGTGCCAGCAGCTTTAATTATGGGGCCAACGTCCTGACTTTC
cdr3_aa: CASSFNYGANVLTF
clone_size: once
d_call: .
j_call: TRBJ2-6
cdr3_length: 14
v_call: TRBV5-6

cdr3_nt: TGCGCCAGCAGCCCGATTAGACAGACCTACAATGAGCAGTTCTTC
cdr3_aa: CASSPIRQTYNEQFF
clone_size: once
d_call: .
j_call: TRBJ2-1
cdr3_length: 15
v_call: TRBV5-1

cdr3_nt: TGTGCCAGCAGTTTACTCGGGGACAGGGGTTACGAGCAGTACTTC
cdr3_aa: CASSLLGDRGYEQYF
clone_size: .
d_call: TRBD1
j_call: TRBJ2-7
cdr3_length: 15
v_call: TRBV27

cdr3_nt: TGCAGCGTTAGGGTAGGAGGGGAGCAGTTCTTC
cdr3_aa: CSVRVGGEQFF
clone_size: .
d_call: .
j_call: TRBJ2-1
cdr3_length: 11
v_call: TRBV29-1

cdr3_nt: TGTGCCAGCAGCTCCCCGACAGAGAACTATGGCTACACCTTC
cdr3_aa: CASSSPTENYGYTF
clone_size: .
d_call: .
j_call: TRBJ1-2
cdr3_length: 14
v_call: TRBV7-2

cdr3_nt: TGTGCCAGCAGTTACTCCCCGCCAGGCCATAATCAGCCCCAGCATTTT
cdr3_aa: CASSYSPPGHNQPQHF
clone_size: .
d_call: .
j_call: TRBJ1-5
cdr3_length: 16
v_call: TRBV6-5

cdr3_nt: TGTGCCAGCAGTTTGGACAGGGGAGGTTCACCCCTCCACTTT
cdr3_aa: CASSLDRGGSPLHF
clone_size: once
d_call: TRBD1
j_call: TRBJ1-6
cdr3_length: 14
v_call: TRBV28

cdr3_nt: TGCGCCAGCAGTTTGGGACAGGGAAGATTCTATGGCTACACCTTC
cdr3_aa: CASSLGQGRFYGYTF
clone_size: .
d_call: TRBD1
j_call: TRBJ1-2
cdr3_length: 15
v_call: TRBV4-3

cdr3_nt: TGTGCCAGTAGTCCCTGGGAGATCAACTACAATGAGCAGTTCTTC
cdr3_aa: CASSPWEINYNEQFF
clone_size: .
d_call: .
j_call: TRBJ2-1
cdr3_length: 15
v_call: TRBV19

cdr3_nt: TGTGCCAGCAGCTTGGCTAGACAGGGAACGGCTGGAAACACCATATATTTT
cdr3_aa: CASSLARQGTAGNTIYF
clone_size: once
d_call: TRBD1
j_call: TRBJ1-3
cdr3_length: 17
v_call: TRBV7-9